This TCR beta chain appears in the sequencing data of a study of response to subunit inactivated influenza vaccine. One entry per CDR3 protein, called by TCRdb with MiXCR from the RT-PCR reads. The sample holds approximately 530,000 distinct CDR3 sequences, roughly 13% seen once. The CDR3 loop spans 13 amino acids. V was shortened by 1 base and J by 10 bases, with 11 bases between the two germline ends. Germline assignment: CDR1 SEHNR and CDR2 FQNEAQ (reference sequence). Study-wide results and limits: It was the authors' suggestion that each seasonal influenza vaccination recruits few new T cells.

This clonotype was observed a handful of times. Its antigen is still unknown. The chain uses TRBV7-9 and TRBJ1-3; D is unresolved. Sequencing was performed on PBMCs from blood, taken 40 to 50 days after vaccination. The receptor's source is a man in his fifties who received an inactivated influenza vaccine. The chain's CDR3 is CASSLDDILTIYF. CDR3 DNA: TGTGCCAGCAGCTTAGATGACATACTTACCATATATTTT.